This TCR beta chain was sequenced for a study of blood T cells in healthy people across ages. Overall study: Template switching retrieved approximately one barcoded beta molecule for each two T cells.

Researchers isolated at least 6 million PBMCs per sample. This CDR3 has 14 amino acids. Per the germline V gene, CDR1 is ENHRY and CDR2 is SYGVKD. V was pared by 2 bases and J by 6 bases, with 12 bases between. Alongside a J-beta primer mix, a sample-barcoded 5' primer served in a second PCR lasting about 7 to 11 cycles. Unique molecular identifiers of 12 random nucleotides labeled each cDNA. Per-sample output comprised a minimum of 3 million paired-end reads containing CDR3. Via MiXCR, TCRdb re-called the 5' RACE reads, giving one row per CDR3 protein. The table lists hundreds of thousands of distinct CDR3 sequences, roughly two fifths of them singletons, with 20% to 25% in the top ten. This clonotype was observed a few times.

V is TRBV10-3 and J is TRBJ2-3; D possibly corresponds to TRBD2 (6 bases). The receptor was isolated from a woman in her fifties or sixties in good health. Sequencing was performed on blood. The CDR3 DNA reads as TGTGCCATCAGTGAGGGCGGGGCCCTGGATACGCAGTATTTT. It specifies CAISEGGALDTQYF.